The sequence of this TCR beta chain was determined in a study of T cells after yellow fever vaccination. Study-level background: Fractions of limited cellularity were prepared by means of SMART-Seq v4 Ultra Low Input. Broader study findings: Faster peaking, at day 5 versus 15, marked a secondary response that was weaker. Clones from primary vaccination mostly reappeared after the booster (about 97% CD4, 88% CD8).

TCRdb itself ran the 5' RACE reads through MiXCR, one entry per CDR3 protein. In the table there are some 600,000 distinct CDR3 sequences, around 16% of which are singletons. Comments on this clonotype: No antigen is known for it.

V gave up 5 bases and J gave up 0 bases, with 20 bases separating them. This CDR3 has 18 residues. Germline V lookup: CDR1 LNHNV, CDR2 YYDKDF (reference sequence). This TCR was sampled from a man between 18 and 29 years old who received the YFV17D yellow fever vaccine. J is TRBJ2-1 and V is TRBV15, with D tentatively TRBD2 (7 bases). The sequencing here drew on PBMCs, taken 5 days after the first yellow fever vaccination. CDR3 sequence: CATSASPGGPSSYNEQFF. Written as DNA, the CDR3 is TGTGCCACCAGCGCATCGCCGGGGGGCCCGAGCTCCTACAATGAGCAGTTCTTC.